This passage covers 20 T cell receptor beta chains from one sample sequenced in a study of blood T cell repertoires in COVID-19. Here immunoSEQ multiplex PCR was the method, and the copy in TCRdb shows in-frame clones only, minus some. The sample contains fewer than 250,000 clones, about 90% of which appear only once. Sequences were obtained from peripheral blood. These receptors were taken from a man between 25 and 39 years old with COVID-19, enrolled during active disease.

The chain uses TRBV27 and TRBJ2-6; D not certain. The germline V and J ends were trimmed by 2 bases and 0 bases, with 8 bases remaining between them. Germline lookup yields CDR1 MNHEY and CDR2 SMNVEV (reference sequence). The CDR3 is 16 amino acids. CDR3 in DNA: TGTGCCAGCAGTTTAGAGGCAGCCTCTGGGGCCAACGTCCTGACTTTC. It encodes CASSLEAASGANVLTF.

This sequence joins TRBV20-1 and TRBJ2-1; D call uncertain. Trimming removed 0 bases from V and 8 bases from J, with 5 bases in between. The CDR3 contains 11 residues. Germline assignment: CDR1 DFQATT and CDR2 SNEGSKA (reference sequence). CDR3 nucleotide sequence: TGCAGTGCTAGAGATCAATATGAGCAGTTCTTC. Protein product: CSARDQYEQFF.

The genes are TRBV6-5 and TRBJ2-2; TRBD2 aligns across 8 bases. Germline assignment: CDR1 MNHEY and CDR2 SVGAGI. The CDR3 sequence is 14 residues long. With 6 bases clipped from V and 5 bases from J, the junction kept 5 bases outside the gene matches. The CDR3 region is CASRTTSGTGELFF. For the CDR3, the DNA is TGTGCCAGCAGGACTACTAGCGGTACCGGGGAGCTGTTTTTT.

The V call is TRBV9, the J call TRBJ1-6, with D unclear. The CDR3 is 14 residues long. Germline CDR1 SGDLS, CDR2 YYNGEE. With 0 bases removed from V and 10 bases from J, the gap between germline ends came to 11 bases. The CDR3, as DNA: TGTGCCAGCAGCGTAGCAACTAATGGGTCACCCCTCCACTTT. The encoded protein is CASSVATNGSPLHF.

The J gene is TRBJ1-6, the V gene TRBV7-9, with 7 nucleotides matching TRBD1. The CDR3 loop spans 15 amino acids. Per germline, CDR1 SEHNR and CDR2 FQNEAQ (reference sequence). The V segment lost 5 bases and the J segment 7 bases; nucleotides outside the gene matches: 8. As DNA, the CDR3 is TGTGCCAGCAGCGTCCGACAGGGTGAAAATTCACCCCTCCACTTT. Encoded protein: CASSVRQGENSPLHF.

The chain carries TRBV11-3 and TRBJ1-1; possible D gene TRBD1, 5 bases. The germline V gene has CDR1 SGHNT and CDR2 YENEEA. The CDR3 contains 12 residues. The ends were cut back, 6 bases at V and 2 bases at J, with 7 bases in the middle. This chain's CDR3 is CASSDSNTEAFF. CDR3 nucleotides: TGTGCCAGCAGTGACAGTAACACTGAAGCTTTCTTT. Full variable domain (outside the CDR3, taken from reference TRBV11-3 and TRBJ1-1): EAGVVQSPRYKIIEKKQPVAFWCNPISGHNTLYWYLQNLGQGPELLIRYENEEAVDDSQLPKDRFSAERLKGVDSTLKIQPAELGDSAVYLCASSDSNTEAFFGQGTRLTVV.

This clone has a single count. The rearrangement uses TRBV28 and TRBJ1-1; TRBD1 matches at 8 bases. The ends lost 1 base at V and 3 bases at J; junction bases unmatched: 7. Looked up from germline, CDR1 is MDHEN and CDR2 is SYDVKM. The CDR3 length is 16 residues. Here the CDR3 reads CASSLYSRGPYTEAFF. As DNA, the CDR3 is TGTGCCAGCAGTTTATATAGCAGGGGGCCGTACACTGAAGCTTTCTTT.

V usage is TRBV19 and J usage is TRBJ2-1; D might be TRBD1 (5 bases). V was clipped by 5 bases and J by 8 bases, with 19 bases between them. The CDR3 covers 15 residues. Germline CDR1 is LNHDA and CDR2 is SQIVND (reference sequence). The CDR3 region is CASSQGQLMWDEQFF. For the CDR3, the DNA is TGTGCCAGTAGTCAGGGTCAACTCATGTGGGATGAGCAGTTCTTC.

The gene calls are TRBV5-1 and TRBJ1-2; D possibly corresponds to TRBD1 (6 bases). V was trimmed by 0 bases and J by 4 bases, leaving 13 bases between them. CDR3 length: 15 residues. Germline CDR1 SGHRS, CDR2 YFSETQ. CDR3: CASSLANRVIYGYTF. CDR3 coding DNA: TGCGCCAGCAGCTTGGCCAACAGGGTGATCTATGGCTACACCTTC.

This clone showed up just once. This chain connects TRBV5-6 to TRBJ1-1, with D maybe TRBD1 (5 bases). The V gene's germline CDR1 is SGHDT and CDR2 YYEEEE. V was trimmed by 1 base and J by 6 bases, leaving 13 bases between them. The CDR3 sequence is 14 residues long. For the CDR3, the DNA is TGTGCCAGCAGCTTGAGGAACGGGGGGGCTGAAGCTTTCTTT. This codes for CASSLRNGGAEAFF.

J is TRBJ1-5 and V is TRBV3-1 (or the pseudogene TRBV3-2); tentative D call: TRBD1 (5 bases). Germline lookup yields CDR1 LGHDT and CDR2 YNNKEL (reference sequence). V was cut by 3 bases and J by 0 bases, with 9 bases left in between. The CDR3 totals 15 residues. The CDR3 region has the DNA TGTGCCAGCAGCCATCGGGGGAATAGCAATCAGCCCCAGCATTTT. Residues: CASSHRGNSNQPQHF.

The chain couples TRBV10-1 to TRBJ2-3, with TRBD2 as a possible D gene (6 bases). The CDR3 totals 19 residues. Between the trimmed V and J ends, which lost 0 bases and 4 bases, there was a span of 23 bases. Germline loops: CDR1 WNHNN, CDR2 SYGVQD (reference sequence). Here the CDR3 DNA reads TGCGCCAGCAGTGAGTCTTGGGGGGAACGGGGACGATATGCAGATACGCAGTATTTT. Translating it yields CASSESWGERGRYADTQYF.

This clone has a single count. The chain couples TRBV3-1 (or the pseudogene TRBV3-2) to TRBJ1-2; maybe TRBD1 (5 bases). CDR1 and CDR2 (germline): LGHDT, YNNKEL (reference sequence). This CDR3 is built from 16 residues. V lost 1 base and J 0 bases, leaving 12 bases between the germline ends. CDR3 nucleotide sequence: TGTGCCAGCAGCCAAGGGGGAGGGGCCACTAACTATGGCTACACCTTC. It encodes CASSQGGGATNYGYTF.

As DNA, the CDR3 is TGTGCCAGCAGCGCCGCGGAGCGGGGGAGGGCCGGGGAGCTGTTTTTT. Protein sequence: CASSAAERGRAGELFF. The J gene is TRBJ2-2, the V gene TRBV7-9, with TRBD2 matching 8 bases. Germline V gene sequence: CDR1 SEHNR, CDR2 FQNEAQ (reference sequence). CDR3 length equals 16 residues. The V and J ends lost 5 bases and 6 bases, in that order; junction bases with no gene match: 11.

V usage is TRBV18 and J usage is TRBJ1-1; D uncertain. In germline, CDR1 is KGHSH, CDR2 LQKENI. The CDR3 spans 14 residues. V shed 3 bases and J shed 1 base, with 9 bases lying between them. CDR3 protein: CASSPIGGNTEAFF. The DNA for the CDR3 is TGTGCCAGCTCACCGATAGGAGGGAACACTGAAGCTTTCTTT.

The rearrangement joins TRBV11-2 to TRBJ1-5, with D possibly matching TRBD1 (5 bases). There are 19 residues in the CDR3. The V gene lost 1 base and the J gene lost 6 bases, with 25 bases spanning the gap. From germline, CDR1 is SGHAT and CDR2 FQNNGV. In nucleotides, the CDR3 is TGTGCCAGCAGCTTAGGGACGTCCGGGGGGAGCCGTTTAAGTCAGCCCCAGCATTTT. It yields the protein CASSLGTSGGSRLSQPQHF.

This clone was picked up a small number of times. The V call is TRBV4-1, the J call TRBJ1-2, with no clear D. The CDR3 runs 13 residues. Germline V gene sequence: CDR1 MGHRA, CDR2 YSYEKL. With 1 base removed from V and 4 bases from J, the gap between germline ends came to 7 bases. CDR3 in amino acids: CASSQVDFYGYTF. The CDR3 nucleotides are TGCGCCAGCAGCCAAGTCGACTTCTATGGCTACACCTTC.

The chain combines TRBV29-1 with TRBJ1-5; D may be TRBD1 (6 bases). Germline CDR1 reads SQVTM; CDR2 reads ANQGSEA. With 7 bases removed from V and 12 bases from J, the gap between germline ends came to 19 bases. The CDR3 loop spans 12 amino acids. The CDR3 sequence is CSARDGDNLQHF. The CDR3 DNA reads TGCAGCGCCCGGGACGGGGACAATCTCCAGCATTTT.

This clone came up a few times. The chain employs TRBV4-1 and TRBJ2-6, with TRBD1 as a possible D gene (6 bases). The germline CDR1 and CDR2 sequences are MGHRA and YSYEKL. The CDR3 length is 17 residues. Between the trimmed V and J ends, which lost 3 bases and 2 bases, there was a span of 14 bases. In DNA, the CDR3 is TGCGCCAGCAGCCAGTCCCGGGACATTGCTGGGGCCAACGTCCTGACTTTC. Its protein product is CASSQSRDIAGANVLTF.

The chain has TRBV5-1 and TRBJ2-1; 8 nucleotides match TRBD2. Per the germline V gene, CDR1 is SGHRS and CDR2 is YFSETQ. The V segment lost 0 bases and the J segment 4 bases; nucleotides outside the gene matches: 6. This CDR3 has 16 residues. The CDR3 loop is CASSLEAGANYNEQFF. CDR3 in DNA: TGCGCCAGCAGCTTGGAAGCGGGGGCAAATTACAATGAGCAGTTCTTC.